This T cell receptor beta chain was obtained from a study of T cells in Graves' hyperthyroidism and ophthalmopathy. For ophthalmopathy patients, the Clinical Activity Score was at least 3 and the NOSPECS grade at least 4; duration was under 3 months. Trimming stripped 3 bases from V and 1 base from J, with 7 bases between. Per the germline V gene, CDR1 is SGDLS and CDR2 is YYNGEE. The CDR3 covers 13 residues. This clonotype was detected ten times or more. The TCR beta CDR3 regions underwent amplification using RNA transcripts as the source. HTBI primers were the set used in a first-round RT-PCR of the TCR CDR3. One entry per CDR3 protein, called by TCRdb with MiXCR from the multiplex PCR reads. This sample has 250,000 to 350,000 distinct CDR3 sequences; 20% to 25% occur once, and the top ten carry 50% to 75%.

Source material: blood. The clonotype comes from a young man with Graves' ophthalmopathy. The chain is built from TRBV9 and TRBJ1-1; D uncertain. The CDR3 here is CASSGPQNTEAFF. CDR3 in DNA: TGTGCCAGCAGCGGCCCTCAGAACACTGAAGCTTTCTTT. Filled out from reference TRBV9 and TRBJ1-1, the complete variable domain reads DSGVTQTPKHLITATGQRVTLRCSPRSGDLSVYWYQQSLDQGLQFLIQYYNGEERAKGNILERFSAQQFPDLHSELNLSSLELGDSALYFCASSGPQNTEAFFGQGTRLTVV.